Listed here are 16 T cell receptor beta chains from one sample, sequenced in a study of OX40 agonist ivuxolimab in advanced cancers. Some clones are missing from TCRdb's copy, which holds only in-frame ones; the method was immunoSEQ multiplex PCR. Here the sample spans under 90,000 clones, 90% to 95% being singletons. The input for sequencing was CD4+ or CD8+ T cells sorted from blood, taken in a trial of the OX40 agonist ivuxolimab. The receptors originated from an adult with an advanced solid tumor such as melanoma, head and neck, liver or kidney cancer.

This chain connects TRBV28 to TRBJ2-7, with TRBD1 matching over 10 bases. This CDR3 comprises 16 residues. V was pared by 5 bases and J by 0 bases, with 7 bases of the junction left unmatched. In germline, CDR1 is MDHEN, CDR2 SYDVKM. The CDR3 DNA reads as TGTGCCAGCAGTCCACCGACAGGGGGCGGCTCCTACGAGCAGTACTTC. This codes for CASSPPTGGGSYEQYF.

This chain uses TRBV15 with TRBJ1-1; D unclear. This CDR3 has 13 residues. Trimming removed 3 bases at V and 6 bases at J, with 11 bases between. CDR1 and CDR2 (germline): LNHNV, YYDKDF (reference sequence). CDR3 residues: CATSRRGVAEAFF. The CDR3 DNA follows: TGTGCCACCAGCAGGCGGGGAGTCGCTGAAGCTTTCTTT.

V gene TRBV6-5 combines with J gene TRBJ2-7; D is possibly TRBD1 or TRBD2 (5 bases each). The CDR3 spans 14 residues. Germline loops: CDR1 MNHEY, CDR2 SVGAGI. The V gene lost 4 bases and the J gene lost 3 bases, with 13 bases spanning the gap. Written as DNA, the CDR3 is TGTGCCAGCAGTTCCCCGGGGACGCACTACGAGCAGTACTTC. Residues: CASSSPGTHYEQYF.

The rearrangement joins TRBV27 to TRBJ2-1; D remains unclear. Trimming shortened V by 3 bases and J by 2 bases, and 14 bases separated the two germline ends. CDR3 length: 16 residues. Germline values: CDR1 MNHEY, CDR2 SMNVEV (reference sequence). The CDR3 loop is CASSFLGYRTYNEQFF. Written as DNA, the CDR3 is TGTGCCAGCAGTTTCCTTGGCTATCGGACCTACAATGAGCAGTTCTTC.

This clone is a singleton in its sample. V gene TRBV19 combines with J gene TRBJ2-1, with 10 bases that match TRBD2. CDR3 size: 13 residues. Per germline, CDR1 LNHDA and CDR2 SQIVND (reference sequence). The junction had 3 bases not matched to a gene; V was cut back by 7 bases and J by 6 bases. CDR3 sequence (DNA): TGTGCCAGTACTAGCGGGAGTTTCAATGAGCAGTTCTTC. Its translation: CASTSGSFNEQFF.

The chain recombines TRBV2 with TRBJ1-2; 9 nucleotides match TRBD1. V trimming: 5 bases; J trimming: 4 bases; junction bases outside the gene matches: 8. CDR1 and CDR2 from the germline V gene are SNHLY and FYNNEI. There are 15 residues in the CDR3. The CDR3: CASSPGQGTIYGYTF. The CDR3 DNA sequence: TGTGCCAGCAGTCCCGGACAGGGGACCATCTATGGCTACACCTTC.

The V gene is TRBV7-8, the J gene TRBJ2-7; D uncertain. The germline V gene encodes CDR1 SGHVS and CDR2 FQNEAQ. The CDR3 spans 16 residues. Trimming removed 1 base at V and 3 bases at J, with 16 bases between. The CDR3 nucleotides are TGTGCCAGCAGCTTAGAAGGGTCGGGCACCCTCTACGAGCAGTACTTC. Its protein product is CASSLEGSGTLYEQYF. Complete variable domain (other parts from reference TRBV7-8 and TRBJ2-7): GAGVSQSPRYKVAKRGQDVALRCDPISGHVSLFWYQQALGQGPEFLTYFQNEAQLDKSGLPSDRFFAERPEGSVSTLKIQRTQQEDSAVYLCASSLEGSGTLYEQYFGPGTRLTVT.

As DNA, the CDR3 is TGTGCCAGCACCCGAGGGAACACTGAAGCTTTCTTT. Amino acids: CASTRGNTEAFF. The chain joins TRBV4-2 to TRBJ1-1; unclear D gene. The CDR3 covers 12 residues. V dropped 7 bases and J dropped 1 base, with 7 bases sitting between them. Germline CDR1 and CDR2: LGHNA and YNFKEQ.

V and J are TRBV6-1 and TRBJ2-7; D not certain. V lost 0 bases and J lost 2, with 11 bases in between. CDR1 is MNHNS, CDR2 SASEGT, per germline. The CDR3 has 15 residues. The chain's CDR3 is CASSEAWILTYEQYF. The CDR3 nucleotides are TGTGCCAGCAGTGAAGCCTGGATTCTCACCTACGAGCAGTACTTC.

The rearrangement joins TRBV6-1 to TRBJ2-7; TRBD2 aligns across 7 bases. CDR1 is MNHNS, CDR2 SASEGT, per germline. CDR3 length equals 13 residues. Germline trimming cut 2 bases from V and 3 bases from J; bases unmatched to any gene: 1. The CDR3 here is CASSEQRGYEQYF. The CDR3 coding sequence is TGTGCCAGCAGTGAACAGCGGGGCTACGAGCAGTACTTC.

CDR3 protein: CAISDEQPYEQYF. For the CDR3, the DNA is TGTGCCATCAGTGATGAACAGCCCTACGAGCAGTACTTC. This chain links TRBV10-3 with TRBJ2-7; D gene ambiguous. Germline V gene data show CDR1 as ENHRY and CDR2 as SYGVKD. The CDR3 is made up of 13 amino acids. Between the trimmed V and J ends, which lost 3 bases and 2 bases, there was a span of 8 bases.

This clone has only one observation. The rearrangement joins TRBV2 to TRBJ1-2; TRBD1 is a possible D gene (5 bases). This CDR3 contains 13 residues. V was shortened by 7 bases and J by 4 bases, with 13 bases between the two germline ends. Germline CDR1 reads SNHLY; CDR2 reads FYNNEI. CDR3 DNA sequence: TGTGCCAGCAACGGGGGTAGTCTCTATGGCTACACCTTC. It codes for CASNGGSLYGYTF. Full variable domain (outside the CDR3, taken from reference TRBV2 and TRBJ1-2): EPEVTQTPSHQVTQMGQEVILRCVPISNHLYFYWYRQILGQKVEFLVSFYNNEISEKSEIFDDQFSVERPDGSNFTLKIRSTKLEDSAMYFCASNGGSLYGYTFGSGTRLTVV.

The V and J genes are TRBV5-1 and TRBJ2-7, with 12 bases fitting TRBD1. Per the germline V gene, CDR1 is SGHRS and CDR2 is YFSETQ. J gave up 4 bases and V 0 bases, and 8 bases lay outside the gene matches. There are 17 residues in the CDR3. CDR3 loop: CASSLALGDRGLYEQYF. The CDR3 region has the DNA TGCGCCAGCAGCTTGGCCCTAGGGGACAGGGGGCTTTACGAGCAGTACTTC.

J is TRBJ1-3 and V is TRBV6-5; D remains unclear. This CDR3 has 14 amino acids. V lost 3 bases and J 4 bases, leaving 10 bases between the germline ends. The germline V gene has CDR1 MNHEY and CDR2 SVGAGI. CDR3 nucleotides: TGTGCCAGCAGTTATTCAGGTTCCGGAAACACCATATATTTT. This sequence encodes CASSYSGSGNTIYF.

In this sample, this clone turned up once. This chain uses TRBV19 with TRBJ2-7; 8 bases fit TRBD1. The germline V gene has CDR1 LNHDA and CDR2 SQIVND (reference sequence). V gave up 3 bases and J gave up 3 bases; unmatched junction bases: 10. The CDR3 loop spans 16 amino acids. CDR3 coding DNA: TGTGCCAGTAGTATGGGGACCGGACAGGGCTACTACGAGCAGTACTTC. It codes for CASSMGTGQGYYEQYF.

In nucleotides, the CDR3 is TGTGCCAGCAGTATATACCGGGGAGATTGGGCTTTCTTT. This gives the protein CASSIYRGDWAFF. This chain links TRBV28 with TRBJ1-1; D unclear. Germline assignment: CDR1 MDHEN and CDR2 SYDVKM. Trimming cost V 5 bases and J 11 bases, with 18 bases left between them. The CDR3 is 13 residues long.